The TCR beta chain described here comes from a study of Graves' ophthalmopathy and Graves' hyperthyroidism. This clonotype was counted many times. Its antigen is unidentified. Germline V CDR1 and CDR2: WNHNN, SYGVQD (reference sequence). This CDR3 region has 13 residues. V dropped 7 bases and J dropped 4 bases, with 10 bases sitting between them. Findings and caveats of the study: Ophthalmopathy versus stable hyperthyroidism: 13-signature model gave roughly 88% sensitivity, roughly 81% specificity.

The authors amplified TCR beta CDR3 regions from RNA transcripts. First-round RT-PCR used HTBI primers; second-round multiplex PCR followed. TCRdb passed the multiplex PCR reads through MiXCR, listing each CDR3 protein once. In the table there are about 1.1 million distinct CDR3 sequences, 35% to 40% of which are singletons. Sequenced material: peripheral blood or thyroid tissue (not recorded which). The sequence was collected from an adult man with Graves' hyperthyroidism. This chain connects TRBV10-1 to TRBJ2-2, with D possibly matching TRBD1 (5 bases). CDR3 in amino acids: CASNPTVTGELFF. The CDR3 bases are TGCGCCAGCAACCCGACAGTCACCGGGGAGCTGTTTTTT.